The rows below give T cell receptor beta chains drawn from one sample of a study of CD8+ T cells in alopecia areata. Assay: immunoSEQ multiplex PCR; the TCRdb copy retains only in-frame clones and omits some. The sample contains 250,000 to 350,000 clones, 60% of which appear only once. The specimen comprised CD4+ T cells sorted from blood, sampled at approximately week 51, from a patient treated with tofacitinib. These receptors were collected from a human donor with alopecia areata. CDR3s include the opening cysteine and the closing phenylalanine or tryptophan. The order of the fields is V gene, D gene, J gene, clone size, CDR3 DNA, CDR3 protein. The D gene is left open where the match is weak. Where a row states a size, it is once, few, many or the class of an expanded clone; other rows omit it.

V gene: TRBV7-2; D gene: -; J gene: TRBJ2-2; clone size: -; CDR3 DNA: TGTGCCAGCAGCTCACTGGGGGTCGGGGAGCTGTTTTTT; CDR3 protein: CASSSLGVGELFF
V gene: TRBV7-9; D gene: -; J gene: TRBJ2-5; clone size: -; CDR3 DNA: TGTGCCAGCAGCTTAGACCCCACCGCCGGTGGGACCCAGTACTTC; CDR3 protein: CASSLDPTAGGTQYF
V gene: TRBV9; D gene: TRBD2; J gene: TRBJ2-5; clone size: -; CDR3 DNA: TGTGCCAGCAGCGTCGGGAGCGGGAACCAAGAGACCCAGTACTTC; CDR3 protein: CASSVGSGNQETQYF
V gene: TRBV6-5; D gene: TRBD1; J gene: TRBJ2-7; clone size: few; CDR3 DNA: TGTGCCAGCAGTCTCCCGGGACAGACCTACGAGCAGTACTTC; CDR3 protein: CASSLPGQTYEQYF
V gene: TRBV19; D gene: -; J gene: TRBJ2-3; clone size: -; CDR3 DNA: TGTGCCAGTAGCATGGGACGTATAGATACGCAGTATTTT; CDR3 protein: CASSMGRIDTQYF
V gene: TRBV30; D gene: -; J gene: TRBJ1-4; clone size: -; CDR3 DNA: TGTGCCTGGAGTGGCAGGGGACCTACTCGGGATGAAAAACTGTTTTTT; CDR3 protein: CAWSGRGPTRDEKLFF
V gene: TRBV5-1; D gene: TRBD1; J gene: TRBJ1-2; clone size: -; CDR3 DNA: TGCGCCAGCAGAGATTGGACAGGACAGACTACGGCGCGCTATGGCTACACCTTC; CDR3 protein: CASRDWTGQTTARYGYTF
V gene: TRBV15; D gene: TRBD1; J gene: TRBJ1-5; clone size: -; CDR3 DNA: TGTGCCACCAGCAGTGACAGGGCAAGCAATCAGCCCCAGCATTTT; CDR3 protein: CATSSDRASNQPQHF
V gene: TRBV6-6; D gene: -; J gene: TRBJ1-5; clone size: -; CDR3 DNA: TGTGCCAGCAGGGCTGGAGGTCAGCCCCAGCATTTT; CDR3 protein: CASRAGGQPQHF
V gene: TRBV30; D gene: TRBD2; J gene: TRBJ2-1; clone size: -; CDR3 DNA: TGTGCCTCGACTAGCGGGGGGTTCTCCTACAATGAGCAGTTCTTC; CDR3 protein: CASTSGGFSYNEQFF
V gene: TRBV5-1; D gene: TRBD1; J gene: TRBJ1-1; clone size: -; CDR3 DNA: TGCGCCAGCAGCCCCCAGGGGGCAGGTACTGAAGCTTTCTTT; CDR3 protein: CASSPQGAGTEAFF
V gene: TRBV30; D gene: TRBD2; J gene: TRBJ2-1; clone size: -; CDR3 DNA: TGTGCCTGGAGTCCCGGACTAGCGGGGGGCTACAATGAGCAGTTCTTC; CDR3 protein: CAWSPGLAGGYNEQFF
V gene: TRBV30; D gene: TRBD1; J gene: TRBJ1-3; clone size: -; CDR3 DNA: TGTGCCTGGAGCGGGGACAGGGCCCTTGGAAACACCATATATTTT; CDR3 protein: CAWSGDRALGNTIYF
V gene: TRBV29-1; D gene: -; J gene: TRBJ2-7; clone size: -; CDR3 DNA: TGCAGCGTTGGGGTGGGGTCCTACGAGCAGTACTTC; CDR3 protein: CSVGVGSYEQYF
V gene: TRBV29-1; D gene: TRBD1; J gene: TRBJ2-1; clone size: -; CDR3 DNA: TGCAGCGTCGGGGACAGACTCTCCTACAATGAGCAGTTCTTC; CDR3 protein: CSVGDRLSYNEQFF
V gene: TRBV6-6; D gene: TRBD1; J gene: TRBJ1-5; clone size: -; CDR3 DNA: TGTGCCAGCAGTAGCAGGACAGGGGGCAATCAGCCCCAGCATTTT; CDR3 protein: CASSSRTGGNQPQHF
V gene: TRBV19; D gene: -; J gene: TRBJ2-5; clone size: -; CDR3 DNA: TGTGCCAGTAGTATCGACAGGAGGTCGGGGGAGACCCAGTACTTC; CDR3 protein: CASSIDRRSGETQYF
V gene: TRBV25-1; D gene: -; J gene: TRBJ1-1; clone size: -; CDR3 DNA: TGTGCCAGCAGTGTTACGGGGAGCACTGAAGCTTTCTTT; CDR3 protein: CASSVTGSTEAFF
V gene: TRBV4-3; D gene: TRBD2; J gene: TRBJ2-7; clone size: -; CDR3 DNA: TGCGCCAGCAGCCAGGTAGCGGGGGGGCGTTCCGAGCAGTACTTC; CDR3 protein: CASSQVAGGRSEQYF
V gene: TRBV30; D gene: TRBD1; J gene: TRBJ1-1; clone size: once; CDR3 DNA: TGTGCCTGGAGATTCACAGGGGGCACTGAAGCTTTCTTT; CDR3 protein: CAWRFTGGTEAFF
V gene: TRBV6-5; D gene: -; J gene: TRBJ1-5; clone size: -; CDR3 DNA: TGTGCCAGCAGAAGGGACAATAGCAATCAGCCCCAGCATTTT; CDR3 protein: CASRRDNSNQPQHF
V gene: TRBV4-3; D gene: -; J gene: TRBJ1-1; clone size: -; CDR3 DNA: TGCGCCAGCAGCCAAGGAAAGGGGGAGGGTGAAGCTTTCTTT; CDR3 protein: CASSQGKGEGEAFF
V gene: TRBV4-3; D gene: -; J gene: TRBJ1-6; clone size: once; CDR3 DNA: TGCGCCAGCAGCCAAGCGACAGGAGATAATTCACCCCTCCACTTT; CDR3 protein: CASSQATGDNSPLHF
V gene: TRBV5-6; D gene: -; J gene: TRBJ2-2; clone size: -; CDR3 DNA: TGTGCCAGCAGCCCCTCGGGGGGCGGACTCCGGACCGGGGAGCTGTTTTTT; CDR3 protein: CASSPSGGGLRTGELFF
V gene: TRBV9; D gene: -; J gene: TRBJ2-6; clone size: few; CDR3 DNA: TGTGCCAGCAGCGTAGGGAGTTCTGGGGCCAACGTCCTGACTTTC; CDR3 protein: CASSVGSSGANVLTF
V gene: TRBV30; D gene: -; J gene: TRBJ1-5; clone size: -; CDR3 DNA: TGTGCCTGGAGTCACGGGACCGATCAGCCCCAGCATTTT; CDR3 protein: CAWSHGTDQPQHF
V gene: TRBV5-6; D gene: -; J gene: TRBJ2-5; clone size: few; CDR3 DNA: TGTGCCAGCAGCCCTGGGCGGGGCGTCGAGACCCAGTACTTC; CDR3 protein: CASSPGRGVETQYF
V gene: TRBV7-8; D gene: -; J gene: TRBJ2-5; clone size: few; CDR3 DNA: TGTGCCAGCAGCTTATGGCGGGAAGAGACCCAGTACTTC; CDR3 protein: CASSLWREETQYF
V gene: TRBV11-2; D gene: -; J gene: TRBJ2-2; clone size: medium-sized; CDR3 DNA: TGTGCCAGCAGCTTAGTAGGGGCGACCGGGGAGCTGTTTTTT; CDR3 protein: CASSLVGATGELFF
V gene: TRBV5-1; D gene: -; J gene: TRBJ1-5; clone size: once; CDR3 DNA: TGCGCCAGCAGCTTGGGATTGGATCAGCCCCAGCATTTT; CDR3 protein: CASSLGLDQPQHF
V gene: TRBV7-3; D gene: TRBD2; J gene: TRBJ2-1; clone size: -; CDR3 DNA: TGTGCCAGCAGCCCCGAAGCGGGGGGGCTCAGTGAGCAGTTCTTC; CDR3 protein: CASSPEAGGLSEQFF
V gene: TRBV9; D gene: -; J gene: TRBJ1-2; clone size: few; CDR3 DNA: TGTGCCAGCAGCGTAGCCTGGGACATTCCCTCGGCTGGCTACACCTTC; CDR3 protein: CASSVAWDIPSAGYTF
V gene: TRBV5-1; D gene: -; J gene: TRBJ2-6; clone size: -; CDR3 DNA: TGCGCCAGCAGCTCATTTGCTGGGGCCAACGTCCTGACTTTC; CDR3 protein: CASSSFAGANVLTF
V gene: TRBV5-4; D gene: -; J gene: TRBJ1-1; clone size: few; CDR3 DNA: TGTGCCAGCAGCTCCGAGTTGAACACTGAAGCTTTCTTT; CDR3 protein: CASSSELNTEAFF
V gene: TRBV18; D gene: -; J gene: TRBJ2-2; clone size: few; CDR3 DNA: TGTGCCAGCTCACCACCGTCGGGACGTTCGTCCTCCGGGGAGCTGTTTTTT; CDR3 protein: CASSPPSGRSSSGELFF
V gene: TRBV5-5; D gene: TRBD1; J gene: TRBJ1-6; clone size: -; CDR3 DNA: TGTGCCAGCAGCCGGGACAGTTTTACCGATTCACCCCTCCACTTT; CDR3 protein: CASSRDSFTDSPLHF
V gene: TRBV10-3; D gene: TRBD1; J gene: TRBJ1-2; clone size: -; CDR3 DNA: TGTGCCATCAGGGGGCAGCGACAGGGGGCCGCTGGCTACACCTTC; CDR3 protein: CAIRGQRQGAAGYTF
V gene: TRBV25-1; D gene: TRBD1; J gene: TRBJ1-1; clone size: -; CDR3 DNA: TGTGCCAGCAGTGATCACAGGGGGGGGAACACTGAAGCTTTCTTT; CDR3 protein: CASSDHRGGNTEAFF